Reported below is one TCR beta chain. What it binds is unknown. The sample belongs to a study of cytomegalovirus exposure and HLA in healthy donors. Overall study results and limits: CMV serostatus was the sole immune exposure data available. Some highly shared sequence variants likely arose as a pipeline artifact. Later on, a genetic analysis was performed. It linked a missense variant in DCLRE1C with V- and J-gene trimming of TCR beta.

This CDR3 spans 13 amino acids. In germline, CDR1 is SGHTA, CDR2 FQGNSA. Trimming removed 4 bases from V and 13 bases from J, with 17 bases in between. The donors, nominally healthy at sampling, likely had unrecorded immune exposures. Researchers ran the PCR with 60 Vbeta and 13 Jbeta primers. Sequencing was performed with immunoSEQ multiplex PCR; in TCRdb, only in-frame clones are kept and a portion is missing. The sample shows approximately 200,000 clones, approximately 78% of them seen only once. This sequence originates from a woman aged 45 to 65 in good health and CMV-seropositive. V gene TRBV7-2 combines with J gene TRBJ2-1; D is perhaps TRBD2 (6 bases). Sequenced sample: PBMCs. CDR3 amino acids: CASSSWGTYLQFF. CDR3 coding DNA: TGTGCCAGCAGCTCCTGGGGGACTTATTTACAGTTCTTC.